The clone carrying this TCR beta chain was recorded many times. Its cognate antigen is unknown. It was with a sample-barcoded 5' primer and a J-beta primer mix that a second PCR of roughly 7 to 11 cycles was run. The template-switch adaptor was a 5' adaptor with 12 random nucleotides. It tagged each cDNA molecule. TCRdb recomputed calls from the 5' RACE reads with MiXCR, one row per CDR3 protein. The sample lists 1.5 million to 2 million distinct CDR3 sequences, roughly 30% occurring once. This entry is derived from a study of blood T cells in healthy people across ages. Germline loops: CDR1 SGHRS, CDR2 YFSETQ. The V and J ends lost 4 bases and 2 bases respectively, with 13 bases between them. The CDR3 has 15 amino acids. Whole-study results and caveats: Diversity estimated from one million T cells was considered an underestimate. Across samples, TCR beta diversity tracked strongly with naive T cell percentage.

For every donor, a draw yielded roughly 10 milliliters of peripheral blood. The V call is TRBV5-1, the J call TRBJ2-1; D is ambiguous. Specimen: blood. The TCR comes from a woman in her twenties or thirties in good health. The CDR3 region has the DNA TGCGCCAGCAGCCGGACGGCAGGTACCTACAATGAGCAGTTCTTC. Its protein product is CASSRTAGTYNEQFF.